This T cell receptor (beta chain) was profiled in a study of T cells in Graves' hyperthyroidism and ophthalmopathy. Study background: Peripheral blood was secured at the point of initial diagnosis, before any treatment.

Amplification yielded TCR beta CDR3 regions, with RNA transcripts as the source. An initial round of RT-PCR targeting the TCR CDR3 relied on the HTBI primer set. TCRdb itself ran the multiplex PCR reads through MiXCR, one entry per CDR3 protein. The data contain 530,000 or so distinct CDR3 sequences, about 15% of them singletons. Trimming left V 0 bases short and J 0 bases short, with 12 bases between. The CDR3 length is 16 residues. The germline V gene has CDR1 DFQATT and CDR2 SNEGSKA (reference sequence). A few counts support this clonotype. As yet, its antigen is unknown. Notes on the study in general: Model-based prediction identified ophthalmopathy a median about 7 months prior to its onset.

Sample: blood. The chain employs TRBV20-1 and TRBJ2-4; D remains unclear. The source is a woman under 30 with Graves' ophthalmopathy. The CDR3 protein is CSARESLGLAKNIQYF. CDR3 sequence (DNA): TGCAGTGCTAGAGAAAGCCTCGGATTAGCCAAAAACATTCAGTACTTC.